The 16 T cell receptor beta chains given below trace back to one sample, sequenced in a study of EBV T-cell therapy then PD-1 blockade in nasopharyngeal carcinoma. Their cognate antigens are unknown. Treatment described: AdE1-LMPpoly-expanded autologous EBV-specific T-cell therapy followed by anti-PD-1 nivolumab. Libraries were prepared by immunoSEQ multiplex PCR; TCRdb keeps only in-frame clonotypes and omits some of them. The sample has 20,000 or so clones; 82% are singletons. The material was CD8+ T cells from blood, obtained at day -245 from a patient whose treatment included autologous EBV-specific T cells and nivolumab. These receptors were obtained from a man aged 35 to 55 with nasopharyngeal carcinoma.

The chain joins TRBV19 to TRBJ1-5, with D uncertain. The V gene's germline CDR1 is LNHDA and CDR2 SQIVND (reference sequence). The CDR3 is 10 residues long. V shed 8 bases and J shed 15 bases, with 14 bases lying between them. CDR3 sequence: CASWWGTLHF. The CDR3, as DNA: TGTGCCAGTTGGTGGGGTACTTTGCATTTT.

This sequence joins TRBV9 and TRBJ1-2; D is unclear. This CDR3 has 13 amino acids. The germline V gene encodes CDR1 SGDLS and CDR2 YYNGEE. V lost 4 bases, J lost 1 base, and 8 bases lay in between. The CDR3 sequence: CASSLDGNYGYTF. As DNA, the CDR3 is TGTGCCAGCAGCCTTGACGGTAACTATGGCTACACCTTC.

This clone came up once. The genes are TRBV4-2 and TRBJ1-6; D is unresolved. V was trimmed by 0 bases and J by 4 bases, leaving 7 bases between them. In germline, CDR1 is LGHNA, CDR2 YNFKEQ. This CDR3 contains 15 residues. In nucleotides, the CDR3 is TGTGCCAGCAGCCAAGAGTCACAGTATAATTCACCCCTCCACTTT. It translates to CASSQESQYNSPLHF.

The V gene is TRBV15, the J gene TRBJ1-5; D is unresolved. Deletions cut 0 bases from V and 4 bases from J, with 7 bases between. CDR1 and CDR2 (germline): LNHNV, YYDKDF (reference sequence). The CDR3 covers 14 residues. The CDR3 DNA reads as TGTGCCACCAGCAGAGATTTAGGGAATCAGCCCCAGCATTTT. It translates to CATSRDLGNQPQHF. Together with reference TRBV15 and TRBJ1-5, the CDR3 gives the full variable domain: DAMVIQNPRYQVTQFGKPVTLSCSQTLNHNVMYWYQQKSSQAPKLLFHYYDKDFNNEADTPDNFQSRRPNTSFCFLDIRSPGLGDTAMYLCATSRDLGNQPQHFGDGTRLSIL.

The chain recombines TRBV6-1 with TRBJ1-6; tentatively, D is TRBD1 (5 bases). The CDR3 has 15 residues. V dropped 0 bases and J dropped 8 bases, with 11 bases sitting between them. Germline CDR1 reads MNHNS; CDR2 reads SASEGT. In nucleotides, the CDR3 is TGTGCCAGCAGTGAAGCTTGGGGGGAAGATTCACCCCTCCACTTT. This translates into CASSEAWGEDSPLHF.

This chain links TRBV21-1 with TRBJ1-1. TRBV21-1 is deemed a pseudogene. The CDR3 length is 14 residues. The CDR3 DNA sequence: TGTGCCAGCATCTACGGTGGAATGAACACTGAAGCTTTCTTT. Translation gives CASIYGGMNTEAFF.

This clone was picked up a small number of times. The chain joins TRBV2 to TRBJ2-7, with 9 nucleotides matching TRBD1. The germline gives CDR1 SNHLY, CDR2 FYNNEI. Trimming took 6 bases from V and 5 from J; bases not matched to a gene: 8. CDR3 size: 14 residues. The CDR3 sequence is CASRGWDRVHEQYF. The CDR3, as DNA: TGTGCCAGCAGGGGCTGGGACAGGGTCCACGAGCAGTACTTC.

The rearrangement joins TRBV7-3 to TRBJ2-5, with D hard to call. With 0 bases removed from V and 4 bases from J, the gap between germline ends came to 9 bases. Germline CDR1 reads SGHTA; CDR2 reads FQGTGA. The CDR3 covers 14 residues. CDR3 nucleotides: TGTGCCAGCAGCTTAACAGGCGCAGCAGAGACCCAGTACTTC. Encoded protein: CASSLTGAAETQYF.

The chain has TRBV21-1 and TRBJ1-2; TRBD1, the table's D call, lacks a check against the DNA. TRBV21-1 is given as a pseudogene. This CDR3 region has 13 residues. CDR3 sequence: CASRVRTGDGYTF. The CDR3 DNA reads as TGTGCCAGCAGGGTCAGGACAGGGGACGGCTACACCTTC.

The chain combines TRBV4-1 with TRBJ1-1; D is unresolved. This CDR3 has 12 residues. The V and J ends lost 0 bases and 11 bases respectively, with 10 bases between them. Germline CDR1 MGHRA, CDR2 YSYEKL. CDR3 sequence: CASSQEAYVAFF. CDR3 DNA: TGCGCCAGCAGCCAAGAAGCCTACGTGGCTTTCTTT.

About this clone: The junction does not match germline at one end; this may be a read error. The chain uses TRBV5-4 and TRBJ2-7, with 9 bases fitting TRBD1. CDR1 is SGHNT and CDR2 is YYREEE in the germline V gene (reference sequence). The CDR3 length is 15 residues. CDR3 coding DNA: TGTGCCAGCAGCTCCCCGGGACAGGGCCTCTACAAGCAGTACTTC. Protein product: CASSSPGQGLYKQYF.

This clone has only a few counts. The J gene is TRBJ1-1, the V gene TRBV6-1, with D maybe TRBD1 (5 bases). Trimming left V 3 bases short and J 1 base short, with 6 bases between. The CDR3 covers 13 residues. Germline assignment: CDR1 MNHNS and CDR2 SASEGT. The CDR3 nucleotides read TGTGCCAGCAGTGACAGGGAGAACACTGAAGCTTTCTTT. Encoded protein: CASSDRENTEAFF.

The gene calls are TRBV4-3 and TRBJ2-1, with unresolved D. This CDR3 has 14 residues. Germline V gives CDR1 LGHNA, CDR2 YSLEER. Trimming pared 6 bases from V and 6 bases from J, leaving 15 bases between. The CDR3 nucleotides are TGCGCCAGCAGACTTAATTGGGGTTCCAATGAGCAGTTCTTC. Protein product: CASRLNWGSNEQFF.

CDR3 protein: CASSLGTWGTQYF. For the CDR3, the DNA is TGCGCCAGCAGCCTAGGGACTTGGGGTACGCAGTATTTT. The chain joins TRBV4-1 to TRBJ2-3, with D maybe TRBD2 (6 bases). V was clipped by 4 bases and J by 8 bases, with 13 bases between them. The germline gives CDR1 MGHRA, CDR2 YSYEKL. CDR3 length: 13 amino acids.

The rearrangement uses TRBV6-5 and TRBJ2-7, with D possibly matching TRBD1 (5 bases). The CDR3 has 11 residues. V lost 6 bases to trimming and J lost 4 bases, with 7 bases between them. CDR1 is MNHEY, CDR2 SVGAGI, per germline. The CDR3 is CASSDSYEQYF. The CDR3 DNA sequence: TGTGCCAGCAGCGACAGTTACGAGCAGTACTTC.

The genes are TRBV9 and TRBJ1-2; D is perhaps TRBD1 (6 bases). Germline-derived CDR1 and CDR2 are SGDLS and YYNGEE. V lost 3 bases and J 4 bases, leaving 19 bases between the germline ends. The CDR3 has 16 amino acids. CDR3 region: CASSASSRWGLYGYTF. In DNA, the CDR3 is TGTGCCAGCAGCGCTTCCAGTAGGTGGGGGCTCTATGGCTACACCTTC. Looking up the rest from reference TRBV9 and TRBJ1-2 gives the full variable domain: DSGVTQTPKHLITATGQRVTLRCSPRSGDLSVYWYQQSLDQGLQFLIQYYNGEERAKGNILERFSAQQFPDLHSELNLSSLELGDSALYFCASSASSRWGLYGYTFGSGTRLTVV.